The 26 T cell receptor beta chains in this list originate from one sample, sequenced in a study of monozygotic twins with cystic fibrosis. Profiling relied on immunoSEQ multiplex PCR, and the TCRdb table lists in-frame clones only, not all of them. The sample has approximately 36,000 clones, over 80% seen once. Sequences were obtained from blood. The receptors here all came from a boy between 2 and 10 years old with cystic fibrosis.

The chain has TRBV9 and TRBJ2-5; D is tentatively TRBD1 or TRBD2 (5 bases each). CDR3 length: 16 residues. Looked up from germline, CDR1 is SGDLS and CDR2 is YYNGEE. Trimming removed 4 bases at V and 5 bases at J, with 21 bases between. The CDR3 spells CASSSNPGTPEETQYF. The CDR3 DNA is TGTGCCAGCAGCTCCAACCCCGGGACCCCGGAGGAGACCCAGTACTTC.

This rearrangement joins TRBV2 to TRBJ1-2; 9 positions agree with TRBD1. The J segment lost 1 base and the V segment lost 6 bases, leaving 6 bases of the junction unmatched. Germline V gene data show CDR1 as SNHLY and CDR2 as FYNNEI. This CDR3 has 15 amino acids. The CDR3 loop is CASRRGQGSNYGYTF. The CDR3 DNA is TGTGCCAGCAGGAGAGGACAGGGGAGTAACTATGGCTACACCTTC.

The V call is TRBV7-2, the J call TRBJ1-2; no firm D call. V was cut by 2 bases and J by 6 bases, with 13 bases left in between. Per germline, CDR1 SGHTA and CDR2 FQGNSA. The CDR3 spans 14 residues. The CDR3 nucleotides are TGTGCCAGCAGCTTAACCCTTCCCAGTGATGGCTACACCTTC. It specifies CASSLTLPSDGYTF.

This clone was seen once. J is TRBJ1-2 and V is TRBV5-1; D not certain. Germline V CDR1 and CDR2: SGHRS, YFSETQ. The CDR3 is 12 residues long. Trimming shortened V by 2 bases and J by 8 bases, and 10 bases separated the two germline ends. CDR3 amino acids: CASSFHSGGYTF. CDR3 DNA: TGCGCCAGCAGCTTCCACAGTGGGGGCTACACCTTC.

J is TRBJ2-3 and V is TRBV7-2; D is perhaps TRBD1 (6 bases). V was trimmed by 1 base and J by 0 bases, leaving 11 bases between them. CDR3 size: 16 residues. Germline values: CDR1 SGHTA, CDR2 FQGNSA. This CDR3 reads CASSLVGAFSTDTQYF. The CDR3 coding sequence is TGTGCCAGCAGCTTAGTGGGGGCCTTTAGCACAGATACGCAGTATTTT.

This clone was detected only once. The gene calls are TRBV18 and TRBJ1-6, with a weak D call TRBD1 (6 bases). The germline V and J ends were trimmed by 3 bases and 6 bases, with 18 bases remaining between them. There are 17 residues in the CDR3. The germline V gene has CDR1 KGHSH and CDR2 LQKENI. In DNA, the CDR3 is TGTGCCAGCTCACCCTACGATTCGGGGGCGGCTAATTCACCCCTCCACTTT. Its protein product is CASSPYDSGAANSPLHF.

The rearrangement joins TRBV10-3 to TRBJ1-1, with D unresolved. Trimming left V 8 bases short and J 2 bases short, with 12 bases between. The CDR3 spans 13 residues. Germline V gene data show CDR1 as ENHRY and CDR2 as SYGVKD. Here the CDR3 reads CAILRGLNTEAFF. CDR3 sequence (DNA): TGTGCCATCCTCCGGGGTTTAAACACTGAAGCTTTCTTT.

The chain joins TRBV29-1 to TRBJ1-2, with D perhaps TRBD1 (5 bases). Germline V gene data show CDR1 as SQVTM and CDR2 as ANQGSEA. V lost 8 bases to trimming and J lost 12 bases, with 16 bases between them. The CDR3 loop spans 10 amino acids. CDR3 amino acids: CSLGGVENTF. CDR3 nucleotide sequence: TGCAGCCTTGGGGGGGTAGAAAACACCTTC.

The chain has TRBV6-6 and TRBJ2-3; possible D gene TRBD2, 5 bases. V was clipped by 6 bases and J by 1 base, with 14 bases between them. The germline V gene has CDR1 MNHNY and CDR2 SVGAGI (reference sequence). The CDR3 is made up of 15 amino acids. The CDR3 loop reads CASSRLARGTDTQYF. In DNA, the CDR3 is TGTGCCAGCAGCCGATTAGCGAGGGGCACAGATACGCAGTATTTT.

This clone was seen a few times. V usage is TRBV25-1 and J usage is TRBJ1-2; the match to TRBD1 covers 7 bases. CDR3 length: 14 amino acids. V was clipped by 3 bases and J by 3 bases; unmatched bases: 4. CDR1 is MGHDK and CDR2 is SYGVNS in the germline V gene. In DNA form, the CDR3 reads TGTGCCAGCAGTGAGGGACAGTCCTACTATGGCTACACCTTC. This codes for CASSEGQSYYGYTF.

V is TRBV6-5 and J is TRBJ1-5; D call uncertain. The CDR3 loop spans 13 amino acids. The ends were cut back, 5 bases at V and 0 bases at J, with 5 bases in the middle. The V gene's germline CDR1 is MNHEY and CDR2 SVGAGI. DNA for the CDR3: TGTGCCAGCAGTCGTTATAGCAATCAGCCCCAGCATTTT. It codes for CASSRYSNQPQHF.

The CDR3 region is CASSSTGSSYEQYF. The DNA of the CDR3 is TGTGCCAGCAGTTCGACAGGGAGCTCCTACGAGCAGTACTTC. V gene TRBV7-8 combines with J gene TRBJ2-7; 7 nucleotides agree with TRBD1. The germline V gene has CDR1 SGHVS and CDR2 FQNEAQ. The CDR3 extends over 14 amino acids. V shed 6 bases and J 0 bases; nucleotides not matched to a gene: 5.

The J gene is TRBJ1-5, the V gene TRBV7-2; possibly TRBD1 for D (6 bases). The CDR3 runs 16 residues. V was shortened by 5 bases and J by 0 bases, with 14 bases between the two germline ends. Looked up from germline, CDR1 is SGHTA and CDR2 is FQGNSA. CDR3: CASSPRTDNSNQPQHF. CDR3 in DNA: TGTGCCAGCAGCCCACGGACAGATAATAGCAATCAGCCCCAGCATTTT. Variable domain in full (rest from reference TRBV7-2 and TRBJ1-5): GAGVSQSPSNKVTEKGKDVELRCDPISGHTALYWYRQSLGQGLEFLIYFQGNSAPDKSGLPSDRFSAERTGGSVSTLTIQRTQQEDSAVYLCASSPRTDNSNQPQHFGDGTRLSIL.

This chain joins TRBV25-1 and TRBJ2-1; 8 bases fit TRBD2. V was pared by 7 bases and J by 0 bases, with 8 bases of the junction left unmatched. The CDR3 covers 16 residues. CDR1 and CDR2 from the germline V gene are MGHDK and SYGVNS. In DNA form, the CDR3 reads TGTGCCAGCACGGGTAGCGGGGCGGTCTCCTACAATGAGCAGTTCTTC. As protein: CASTGSGAVSYNEQFF.

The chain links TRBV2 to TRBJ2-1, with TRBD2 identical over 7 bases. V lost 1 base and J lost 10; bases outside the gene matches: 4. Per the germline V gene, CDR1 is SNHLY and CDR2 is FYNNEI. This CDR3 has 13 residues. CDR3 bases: TGTGCCAGCAGTGAAGGCCTGGGGGGGGAGCAGTTCTTC. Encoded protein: CASSEGLGGEQFF.

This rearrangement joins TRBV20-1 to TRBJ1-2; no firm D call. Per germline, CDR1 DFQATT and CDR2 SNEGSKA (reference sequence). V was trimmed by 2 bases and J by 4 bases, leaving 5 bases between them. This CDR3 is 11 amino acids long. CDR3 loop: CSARQFYGYTF. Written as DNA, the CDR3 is TGCAGTGCTAGACAGTTCTATGGCTACACCTTC.

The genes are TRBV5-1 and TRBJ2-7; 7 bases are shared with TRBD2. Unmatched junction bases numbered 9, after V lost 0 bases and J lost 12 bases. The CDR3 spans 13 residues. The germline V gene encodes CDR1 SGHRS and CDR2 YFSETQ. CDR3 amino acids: CASSLGDYRSTYF. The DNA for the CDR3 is TGCGCCAGCAGCTTGGGGGACTACAGGAGTACGTACTTC.

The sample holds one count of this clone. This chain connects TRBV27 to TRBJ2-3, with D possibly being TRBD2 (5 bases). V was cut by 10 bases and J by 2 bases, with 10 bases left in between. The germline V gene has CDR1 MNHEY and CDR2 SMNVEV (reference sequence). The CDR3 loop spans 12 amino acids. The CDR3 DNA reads TGTGCCACTCGCGGGTCCACAGATACGCAGTATTTT. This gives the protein CATRGSTDTQYF.

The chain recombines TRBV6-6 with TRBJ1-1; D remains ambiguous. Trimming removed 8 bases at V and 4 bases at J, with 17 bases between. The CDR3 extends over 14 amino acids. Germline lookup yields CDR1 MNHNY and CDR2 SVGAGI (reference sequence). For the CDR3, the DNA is TGTGCCAGCCAGGCCCACAAGGAAGTCACTGAAGCTTTCTTT. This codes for CASQAHKEVTEAFF.

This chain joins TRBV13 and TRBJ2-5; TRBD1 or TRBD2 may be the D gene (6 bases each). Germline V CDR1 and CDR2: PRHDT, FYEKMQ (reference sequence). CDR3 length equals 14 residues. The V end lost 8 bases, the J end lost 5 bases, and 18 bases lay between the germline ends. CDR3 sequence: CASVSRRGRETQYF. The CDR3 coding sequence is TGTGCCAGCGTCTCCCGACGGGGGCGCGAGACCCAGTACTTC. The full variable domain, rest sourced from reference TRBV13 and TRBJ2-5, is AAGVIQSPRHLIKEKRETATLKCYPIPRHDTVYWYQQGPGQDPQFLISFYEKMQSDKGSIPDRFSAQQFSDYHSELNMSSLELGDSALYFCASVSRRGRETQYFGPGTRLLVL.

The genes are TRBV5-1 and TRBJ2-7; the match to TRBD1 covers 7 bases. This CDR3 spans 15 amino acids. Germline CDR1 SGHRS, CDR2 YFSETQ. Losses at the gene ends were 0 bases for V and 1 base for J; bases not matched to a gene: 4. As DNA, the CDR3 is TGCGCCAGCAGCTTGGATACAGGGGTATCCTACGAGCAGTACTTC. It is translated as CASSLDTGVSYEQYF.

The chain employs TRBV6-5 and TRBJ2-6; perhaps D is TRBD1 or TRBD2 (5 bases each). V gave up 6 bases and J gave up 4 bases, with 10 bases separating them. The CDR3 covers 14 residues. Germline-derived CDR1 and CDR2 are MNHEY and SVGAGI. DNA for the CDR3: TGTGCCAGCAGCCGCTGGGGGGGGGCCAACGTCCTGACTTTC. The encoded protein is CASSRWGGANVLTF.

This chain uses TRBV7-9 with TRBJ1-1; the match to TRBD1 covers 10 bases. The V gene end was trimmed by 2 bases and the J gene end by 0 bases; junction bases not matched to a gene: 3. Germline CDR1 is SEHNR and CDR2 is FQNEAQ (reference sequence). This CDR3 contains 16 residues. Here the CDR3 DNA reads TGTGCCAGCAGCTTACCGGGACAGGGGCTGAACACTGAAGCTTTCTTT. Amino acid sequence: CASSLPGQGLNTEAFF.

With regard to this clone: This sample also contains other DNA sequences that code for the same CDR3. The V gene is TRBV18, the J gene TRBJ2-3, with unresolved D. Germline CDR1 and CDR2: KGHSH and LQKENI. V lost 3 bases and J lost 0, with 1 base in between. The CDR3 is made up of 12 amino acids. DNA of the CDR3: TGTGCCAGCTCACCCAGCACAGATACGCAGTATTTT. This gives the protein CASSPSTDTQYF.

This CDR3 is CASSQSRDRGYEQYF. CDR3 coding DNA: TGTGCCAGCAGCCAGTCCCGGGACAGGGGTTACGAGCAGTACTTC. The gene calls are TRBV4-2 and TRBJ2-7; TRBD1 agrees at 10 bases. Germline V gene lookup returns CDR1 LGHNA and CDR2 YNFKEQ. The CDR3 loop spans 15 amino acids. J was trimmed by 4 bases and V by 3 bases; bases with no gene match: 6.

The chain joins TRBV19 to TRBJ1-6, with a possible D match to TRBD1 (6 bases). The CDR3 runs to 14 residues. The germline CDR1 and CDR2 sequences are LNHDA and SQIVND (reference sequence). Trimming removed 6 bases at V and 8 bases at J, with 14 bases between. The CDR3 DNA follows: TGTGCCAGTAGAAAGGGGGGAGTAGATTCACCCCTCCACTTT. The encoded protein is CASRKGGVDSPLHF.